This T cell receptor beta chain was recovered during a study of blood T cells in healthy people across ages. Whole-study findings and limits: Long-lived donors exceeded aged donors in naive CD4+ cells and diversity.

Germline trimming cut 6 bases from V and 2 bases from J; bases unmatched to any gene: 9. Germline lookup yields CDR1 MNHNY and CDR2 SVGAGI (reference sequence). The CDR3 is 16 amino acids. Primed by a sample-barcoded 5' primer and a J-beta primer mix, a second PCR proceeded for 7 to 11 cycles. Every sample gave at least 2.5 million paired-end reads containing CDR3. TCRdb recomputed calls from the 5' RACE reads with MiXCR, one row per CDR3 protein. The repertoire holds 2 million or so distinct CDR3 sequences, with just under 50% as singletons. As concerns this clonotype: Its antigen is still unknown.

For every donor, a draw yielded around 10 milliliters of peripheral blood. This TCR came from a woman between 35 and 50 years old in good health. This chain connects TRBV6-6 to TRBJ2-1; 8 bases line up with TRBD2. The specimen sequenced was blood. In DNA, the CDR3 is TGTGCCAGCAGGCCTAGGCAGCGGGGGACCTACAATGAGCAGTTCTTC. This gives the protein CASRPRQRGTYNEQFF.